Following are 22 T cell receptor beta chains from one sample sequenced in a study of cytomegalovirus exposure and HLA in healthy donors (dated by TCRdb to about 2017). The method behind the library was the immunoSEQ multiplex PCR assay. The multiplex PCR relied on a mix of 60 forward primers for TCR Vbeta segments and 13 reverse primers for TCR Jbeta segments. TCRdb's version of the immuneACCESS table is confined to in-frame rearrangements and falls short of the full clone set. An unresolved V gene accounts for under half of the shortfall where checked; the remainder is of unknown origin. The sample table shows 99,000 or so clones, and about 83% are seen once. Roughly 3.5% of the sample is in the top ten clones. The specimen was PBMCs. Every receptor here comes from a female donor in good health and CMV-seropositive.

A remark on this clone: Other DNA sequences in this sample translate to the same CDR3. V is TRBV2 and J is TRBJ1-1; 9 bases match TRBD1. Germline V CDR1 and CDR2: SNHLY, FYNNEI. The CDR3 runs 17 residues. Trimming removed 8 bases from V and 3 bases from J; junction bases left unmatched: 16. The CDR3, as DNA: TGTGCCAGCCGGGCCGGGACAGGGAATGTGGCAGACACTGAAGCTTTCTTT. Translated, it gives CASRAGTGNVADTEAFF.

Turning to this clone: At one end, the junction sequence differs from germline, possibly due to a read error. This chain links TRBV7-9 with TRBJ2-1, with 12 bases identical to TRBD2. In germline, CDR1 is SEHNR, CDR2 FQNEAQ (reference sequence). This CDR3 is built from 19 residues. The CDR3 DNA reads as TGTTCCAGCAGGACATTTCTAGCGGGAGGGCCGATTAATTCGGTTGAGCAGTTCTTC. Protein sequence: CSSRTFLAGGPINSVEQFF.

The genes are TRBV19 and TRBJ2-1; TRBD2 agrees at 10 bases. From germline, CDR1 is LNHDA and CDR2 SQIVND (reference sequence). The CDR3 sequence is 17 residues long. V gave up 5 bases and J gave up 6 bases; unmatched junction bases: 13. This CDR3 is CASSLSGGVAGGNEQFF. In DNA form, the CDR3 reads TGTGCCAGTAGTCTCTCAGGGGGCGTAGCGGGAGGCAATGAGCAGTTCTTC.

The chain combines TRBV5-1 with TRBJ2-2, with TRBD2 matching over 7 bases. J lost 4 bases, V lost 0 bases, and 6 bases had no gene match. The CDR3 is 16 residues long. Germline assignment: CDR1 SGHRS and CDR2 YFSETQ. Written as DNA, the CDR3 is TGCGCCAGCAGCTTGGATACCGGGGAGGGCACCGGGGAGCTGTTTTTT. Encoded protein: CASSLDTGEGTGELFF.

The chain's CDR3 is CASSDGTGGLDTQYF. In DNA form, the CDR3 reads TGTGCCAGCAGTGACGGGACAGGGGGCTTAGATACGCAGTATTTT. The rearrangement joins TRBV2 to TRBJ2-3; 12 positions agree with TRBD1. The CDR3 is made up of 15 amino acids. With V trimmed by 3 bases and J by 5 bases, 3 bases remained unmatched. Germline V CDR1 and CDR2: SNHLY, FYNNEI. Based on the CDR3 plus reference TRBV2 and TRBJ2-3, the full variable domain is EPEVTQTPSHQVTQMGQEVILRCVPISNHLYFYWYRQILGQKVEFLVSFYNNEISEKSEIFDDQFSVERPDGSNFTLKIRSTKLEDSAMYFCASSDGTGGLDTQYFGPGTRLTVL.

The V and J genes are TRBV5-4 and TRBJ2-7, with 7 bases that match TRBD1. J was trimmed by 6 bases and V by 3 bases; bases with no gene match: 12. The CDR3 spans 15 residues. Germline CDR1 and CDR2: SGHNT and YYREEE (reference sequence). The chain's CDR3 is CASSSTGTANSEQYF. The CDR3 DNA follows: TGTGCCAGCAGCTCCACCGGGACAGCCAACTCCGAGCAGTACTTC.

The chain links TRBV27 to TRBJ1-2; a possible D gene is TRBD1 (6 bases). V lost 6 bases, J lost 0 bases, and 14 bases lay in between. Per the germline V gene, CDR1 is MNHEY and CDR2 is SMNVEV (reference sequence). CDR3 length: 15 amino acids. CDR3 loop: CASRTNRESNYGYTF. The CDR3 DNA reads as TGTGCCAGCAGGACAAACAGGGAATCTAACTATGGCTACACCTTC.

This clone was detected a few times. J is TRBJ1-2 and V is TRBV25-1; TRBD1 matches at 10 bases. Losses at the gene ends were 7 bases for V and 8 bases for J; bases not matched to a gene: 7. Germline V gives CDR1 MGHDK, CDR2 SYGVNS. The CDR3 spans 13 residues. CDR3 protein: CASTDDRGHGYTF. The CDR3 coding sequence is TGTGCCAGCACTGATGACAGGGGGCACGGCTACACCTTC.

This chain connects TRBV25-1 to TRBJ2-1; TRBD1 is a possible D gene (6 bases). Trimming pared 5 bases from V and 5 bases from J, leaving 22 bases between. Germline V CDR1 and CDR2: MGHDK, SYGVNS. CDR3 size: 17 residues. The CDR3 spells CASSSTIDRKSDNEQFF. Written as DNA, the CDR3 is TGTGCCAGCAGTTCCACCATCGACAGGAAGAGCGACAATGAGCAGTTCTTC.

The chain couples TRBV5-1 to TRBJ2-7, with TRBD2 matching 8 bases. This CDR3 has 14 residues. Germline V gene sequence: CDR1 SGHRS, CDR2 YFSETQ. The trim removed 5 bases at V and 2 bases at J, leaving 6 bases unmatched. The CDR3 sequence is CASRSSGSPYEQYF. The CDR3, as DNA: TGCGCCAGCAGATCAAGCGGGAGTCCCTACGAGCAGTACTTC.

This clone was picked up one time. The chain is built from TRBV7-2 and TRBJ1-2; D unclear. V lost 1 base, J lost 4 bases, and 7 bases lay in between. Germline CDR1 is SGHTA and CDR2 is FQGNSA. This CDR3 is 13 amino acids long. The CDR3 coding sequence is TGTGCCAGCAGCTTAGAACTCCTCTATGGCTACACCTTC. As protein: CASSLELLYGYTF.

The rearrangement links TRBV27 to TRBJ1-2, with 8 bases matching TRBD1. Germline V gene sequence: CDR1 MNHEY, CDR2 SMNVEV (reference sequence). This CDR3 is built from 15 residues. V shed 4 bases and J 6 bases; nucleotides not matched to a gene: 10. CDR3 residues: CASSSLTGVGNGYTF. The CDR3 nucleotides are TGTGCCAGCAGTTCACTGACAGGGGTTGGAAATGGCTACACCTTC.

The chain carries TRBV5-4 and TRBJ1-3, with D maybe TRBD1 (5 bases). Looked up from germline, CDR1 is SGHNT and CDR2 is YYREEE (reference sequence). This CDR3 has 17 amino acids. Trimming shortened V by 5 bases and J by 0 bases, and 18 bases separated the two germline ends. CDR3 sequence: CASSPGADSLSGNTIYF. In nucleotides, the CDR3 is TGTGCCAGCAGTCCTGGGGCTGACAGCCTCTCTGGAAACACCATATATTTT. Based on the CDR3 plus reference TRBV5-4 and TRBJ1-3, the full variable domain is ETGVTQSPTHLIKTRGQQVTLRCSSQSGHNTVSWYQQALGQGPQFIFQYYREEENGRGNFPPRFSGLQFPNYSSELNVNALELDDSALYLCASSPGADSLSGNTIYFGEGSWLTVV.

V gene TRBV28 combines with J gene TRBJ1-3; a weak D match, TRBD1 (5 bases). The CDR3 runs 14 residues. Trimming removed 2 bases from V and 2 bases from J, with 7 bases in between. CDR1 and CDR2 (germline): MDHEN, SYDVKM. In nucleotides, the CDR3 is TGTGCCAGCAGTTTAACCAGGGCTGGAAACACCATATATTTT. It is translated as CASSLTRAGNTIYF.

The CDR3 protein is CASNSGAPYGYTF. The CDR3 region has the DNA TGTGCCAGCAATTCGGGAGCCCCCTATGGCTACACCTTC. The V gene is TRBV9, the J gene TRBJ1-2; D call uncertain. The CDR3 runs to 13 residues. The germline V gene has CDR1 SGDLS and CDR2 YYNGEE. Trimming stripped 6 bases from V and 4 bases from J, with 13 bases between.

In this sample, this clone turned up a few times. The chain links TRBV10-3 to TRBJ1-4; D unclear. Per germline, CDR1 ENHRY and CDR2 SYGVKD. Trimming removed 2 bases from V and 8 bases from J, with 9 bases in between. There are 13 residues in the CDR3. Here the CDR3 reads CAISETANEKLFF. For the CDR3, the DNA is TGTGCCATCAGTGAGACAGCAAACGAAAAACTGTTTTTT.

As DNA, the CDR3 is TGTGCCTGGATCAAGGGGACAGGGGGCTTTGGCTACACCTTC. It specifies CAWIKGTGGFGYTF. This rearrangement joins TRBV30 to TRBJ1-2, with 12 bases that match TRBD1. V dropped 4 bases and J dropped 7; count of bases not matched to a gene: 7. The CDR3 runs 14 residues. Per the germline V gene, CDR1 is GTSNPN and CDR2 is SVGIG (reference sequence).

The V and J genes are TRBV19 and TRBJ1-2, with no clear D. Trimming took 7 bases from V and 4 from J, leaving 10 bases between them. Germline-derived CDR1 and CDR2 are LNHDA and SQIVND (reference sequence). CDR3 length: 12 amino acids. The CDR3 region has the DNA TGTGCCAGTAAAACAAACGTCTATGGCTACACCTTC. As protein: CASKTNVYGYTF.

The sample holds one count of this clone. This chain links TRBV6-8 with TRBJ2-7; 7 bases line up with TRBD1. Germline CDR1 reads MNHGY; CDR2 reads SAAAGT. V trimming: 8 bases; J trimming: 3 bases; junction bases outside the gene matches: 13. CDR3 length equals 15 residues. This CDR3 is CASLLLGGRIYEQYF. The CDR3 DNA reads as TGTGCCAGCCTTCTCCTAGGGGGCAGGATCTACGAGCAGTACTTC.

This clone was counted only a few times. The V gene is TRBV5-1, the J gene TRBJ1-1, with D possibly being TRBD1 (5 bases). Germline V gene lookup returns CDR1 SGHRS and CDR2 YFSETQ. V gave up 4 bases and J gave up 0 bases, with 13 bases separating them. The CDR3 is 15 amino acids. For the CDR3, the DNA is TGCGCCAGCAGCCCCCTGACGGGGGTGAACACTGAAGCTTTCTTT. Its translation is CASSPLTGVNTEAFF. Looking up the rest from reference TRBV5-1 and TRBJ1-1 gives the full variable domain: KAGVTQTPRYLIKTRGQQVTLSCSPISGHRSVSWYQQTPGQGLQFLFEYFSETQRNKGNFPGRFSGRQFSNSRSEMNVSTLELGDSALYLCASSPLTGVNTEAFFGQGTRLTVV.

This clone showed up just once. CDR3 sequence reads: CASSLEGRQGLWDEQYF. DNA for the CDR3: TGCGCCAGCAGCTTGGAGGGTCGACAGGGTCTTTGGGACGAGCAGTACTTC. The V gene is TRBV5-1, the J gene TRBJ2-7; TRBD1 matches 7 bases. The CDR3 spans 17 residues. V was clipped by 0 bases and J by 5 bases; unmatched bases: 14. CDR1 SGHRS and CDR2 YFSETQ come from the germline V gene.

This sequence joins TRBV4-1 and TRBJ2-3; 10 nucleotides line up with TRBD2. V lost 4 bases, J lost 2 bases, and 9 bases stayed unmatched. Germline values: CDR1 MGHRA, CDR2 YSYEKL. This CDR3 has 17 residues. In nucleotides, the CDR3 is TGCGCCAGCAGCCTCAGGACTAGCGGAGAGACCACAGATACGCAGTATTTT. Its translation is CASSLRTSGETTDTQYF.